What follows describes a single TCR beta chain. Time point specified: blood 2 weeks post-SBRT. Treatment given: 15 Gy SBRT to primary tumor, nephrectomy 4 weeks later. The tumor was a clear cell renal cell carcinoma. These data belong to a study of radiation and T cells in renal cell carcinoma. TCRdb's table, derived via immunoSEQ multiplex PCR, lists solely in-frame clones and lacks some. The profile covers 150,000 to 160,000 clones, with 87% appearing a single time and approximately 13% taken by the ten largest. The CDR3 spans 15 residues. The trim removed 4 bases at V and 4 bases at J, leaving 6 bases unmatched. Germline values: CDR1 SGHRS, CDR2 YFSETQ.

This specimen was blood, taken from a patient whose treatment included radiotherapy and nephrectomy. V gene TRBV5-1 combines with J gene TRBJ1-5; 9 bases match TRBD1. This clonotype was obtained from a woman between 50 and 59 years old with renal cell carcinoma. The CDR3 protein is CASSLTGGGNQPQHF. The CDR3 bases are TGCGCCAGCAGCCTGACAGGGGGTGGGAATCAGCCCCAGCATTTT. The full variable domain, rest sourced from reference TRBV5-1 and TRBJ1-5, is KAGVTQTPRYLIKTRGQQVTLSCSPISGHRSVSWYQQTPGQGLQFLFEYFSETQRNKGNFPGRFSGRQFSNSRSEMNVSTLELGDSALYLCASSLTGGGNQPQHFGDGTRLSIL.